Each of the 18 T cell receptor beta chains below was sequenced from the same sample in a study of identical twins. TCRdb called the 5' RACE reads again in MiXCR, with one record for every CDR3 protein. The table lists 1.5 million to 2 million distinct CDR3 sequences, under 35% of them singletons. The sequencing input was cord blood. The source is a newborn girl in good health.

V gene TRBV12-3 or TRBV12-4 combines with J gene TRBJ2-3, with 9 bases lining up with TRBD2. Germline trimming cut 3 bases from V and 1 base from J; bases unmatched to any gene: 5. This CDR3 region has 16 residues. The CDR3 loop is CASSFPSGTGTDTQYF. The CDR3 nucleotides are TGTGCCAGCAGTTTCCCTAGCGGGACTGGCACAGATACGCAGTATTTT.

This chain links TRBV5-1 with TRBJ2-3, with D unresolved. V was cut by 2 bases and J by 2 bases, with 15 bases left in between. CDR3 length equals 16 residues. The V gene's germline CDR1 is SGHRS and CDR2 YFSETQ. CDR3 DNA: TGCGCCAGCAGCTTTAGGAAGACCGTTTACACAGATACGCAGTATTTT. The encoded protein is CASSFRKTVYTDTQYF.

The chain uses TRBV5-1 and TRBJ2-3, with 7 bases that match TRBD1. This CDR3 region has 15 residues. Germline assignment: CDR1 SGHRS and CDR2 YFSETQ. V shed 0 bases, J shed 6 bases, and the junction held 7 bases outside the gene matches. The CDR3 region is CASSLGSYRGDTQYF. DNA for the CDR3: TGCGCCAGCAGCTTGGGCTCTTACAGGGGCGATACGCAGTATTTT.

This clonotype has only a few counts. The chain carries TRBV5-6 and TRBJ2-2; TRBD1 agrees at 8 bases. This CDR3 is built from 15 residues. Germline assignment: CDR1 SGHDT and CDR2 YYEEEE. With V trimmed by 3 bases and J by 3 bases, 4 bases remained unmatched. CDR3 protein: CASSSRDRYTGELFF. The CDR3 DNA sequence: TGTGCCAGCAGCTCCCGGGACAGGTACACCGGGGAGCTGTTTTTT.

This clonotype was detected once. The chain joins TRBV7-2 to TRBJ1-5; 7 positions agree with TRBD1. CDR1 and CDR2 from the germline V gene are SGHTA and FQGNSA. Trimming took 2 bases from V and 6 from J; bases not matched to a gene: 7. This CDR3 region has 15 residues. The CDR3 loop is CASSLRVDRAQPQHF. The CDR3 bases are TGTGCCAGCAGCTTACGGGTAGACAGGGCTCAGCCCCAGCATTTT. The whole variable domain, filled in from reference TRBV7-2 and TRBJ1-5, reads GAGVSQSPSNKVTEKGKDVELRCDPISGHTALYWYRQSLGQGLEFLIYFQGNSAPDKSGLPSDRFSAERTGGSVSTLTIQRTQQEDSAVYLCASSLRVDRAQPQHFGDGTRLSIL.

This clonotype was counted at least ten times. The CDR3: CASSLSTGYEQYF. The DNA for the CDR3 is TGTGCCAGCAGTTTATCAACAGGATACGAGCAGTACTTC. The chain employs TRBV27 and TRBJ2-7, with D perhaps matching TRBD1 (5 bases). V lost 0 bases, J lost 4 bases, and 7 bases lay in between. The CDR3 sequence is 13 residues long. The germline V gene encodes CDR1 MNHEY and CDR2 SMNVEV (reference sequence).

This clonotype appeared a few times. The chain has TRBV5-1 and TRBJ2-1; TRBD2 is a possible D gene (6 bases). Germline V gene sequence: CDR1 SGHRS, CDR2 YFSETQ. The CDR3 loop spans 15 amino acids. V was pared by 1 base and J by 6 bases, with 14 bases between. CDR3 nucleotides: TGCGCCAGCAGCTTGATGATAGGAGGGGCCAATGAGCAGTTCTTC. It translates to CASSLMIGGANEQFF.

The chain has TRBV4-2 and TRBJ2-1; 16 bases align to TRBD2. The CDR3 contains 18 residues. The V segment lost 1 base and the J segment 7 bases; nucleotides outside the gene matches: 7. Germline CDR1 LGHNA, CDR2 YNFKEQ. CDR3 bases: TGTGCCAGCAGCCAAGTGGGACTAGCGGGAGGGGAGGTGAATGAGCAGTTCTTC. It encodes CASSQVGLAGGEVNEQFF.

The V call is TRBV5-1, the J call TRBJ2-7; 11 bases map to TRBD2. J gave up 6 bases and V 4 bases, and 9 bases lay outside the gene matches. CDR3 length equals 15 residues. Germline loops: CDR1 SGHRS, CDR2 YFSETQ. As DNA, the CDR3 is TGCGCCAGCAGCCCCTCTAGCGGGAGGACTGGCGAGCAGTACTTC. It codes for CASSPSSGRTGEQYF.

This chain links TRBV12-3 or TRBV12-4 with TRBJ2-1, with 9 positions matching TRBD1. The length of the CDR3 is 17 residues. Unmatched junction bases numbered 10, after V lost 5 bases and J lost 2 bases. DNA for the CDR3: TGTGCCAGCAGTGCTACCGGGACAGGGAAGACCTACAATGAGCAGTTCTTC. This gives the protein CASSATGTGKTYNEQFF.

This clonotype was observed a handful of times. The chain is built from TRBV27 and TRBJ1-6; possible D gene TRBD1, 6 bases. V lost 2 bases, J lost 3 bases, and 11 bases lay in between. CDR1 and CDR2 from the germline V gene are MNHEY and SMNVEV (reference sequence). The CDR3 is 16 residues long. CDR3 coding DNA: TGTGCCAGCAGTTTAGAACGGACAGACTATAATTCACCCCTCCACTTT. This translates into CASSLERTDYNSPLHF.

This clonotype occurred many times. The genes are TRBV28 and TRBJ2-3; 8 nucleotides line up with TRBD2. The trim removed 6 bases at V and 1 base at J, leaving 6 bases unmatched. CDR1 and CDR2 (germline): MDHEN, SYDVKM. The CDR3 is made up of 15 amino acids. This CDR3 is CASSASGSRTDTQYF. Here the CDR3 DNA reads TGTGCCAGCAGCGCTAGCGGGTCACGCACAGATACGCAGTATTTT.

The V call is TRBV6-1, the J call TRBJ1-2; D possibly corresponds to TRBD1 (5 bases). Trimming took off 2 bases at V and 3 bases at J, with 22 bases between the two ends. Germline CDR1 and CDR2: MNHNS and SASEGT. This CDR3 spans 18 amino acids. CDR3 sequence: CASSENDPGWAVDYGYTF. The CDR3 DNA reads TGTGCCAGCAGTGAAAATGACCCAGGGTGGGCTGTCGACTATGGCTACACCTTC.

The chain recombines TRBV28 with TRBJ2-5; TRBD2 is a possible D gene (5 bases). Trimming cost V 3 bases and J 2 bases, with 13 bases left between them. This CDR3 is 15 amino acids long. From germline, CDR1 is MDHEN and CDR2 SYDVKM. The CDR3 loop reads CASSFSRRFQETQYF. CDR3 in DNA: TGTGCCAGCAGTTTCTCACGGAGGTTTCAAGAGACCCAGTACTTC.

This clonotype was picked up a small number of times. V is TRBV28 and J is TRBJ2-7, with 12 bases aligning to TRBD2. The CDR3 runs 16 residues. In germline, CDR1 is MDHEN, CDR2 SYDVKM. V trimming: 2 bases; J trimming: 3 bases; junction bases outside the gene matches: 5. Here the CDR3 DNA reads TGTGCCAGCAGTTTAGGGACTAGCGGGCTGATCTACGAGCAGTACTTC. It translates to CASSLGTSGLIYEQYF.

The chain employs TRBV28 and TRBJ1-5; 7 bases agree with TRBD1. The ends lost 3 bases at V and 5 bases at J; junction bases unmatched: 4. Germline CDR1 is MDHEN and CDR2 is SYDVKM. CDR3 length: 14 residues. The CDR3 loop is CASSLTQGYQPQHF. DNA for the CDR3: TGTGCCAGCAGTTTGACACAGGGGTATCAGCCCCAGCATTTT.

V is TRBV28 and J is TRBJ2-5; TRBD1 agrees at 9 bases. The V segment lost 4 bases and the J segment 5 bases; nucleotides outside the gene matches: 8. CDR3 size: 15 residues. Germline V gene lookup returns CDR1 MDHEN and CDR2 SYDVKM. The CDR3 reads CASSSSRDRVETQYF. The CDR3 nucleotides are TGTGCCAGCAGTTCTTCCCGGGACAGGGTTGAGACCCAGTACTTC.

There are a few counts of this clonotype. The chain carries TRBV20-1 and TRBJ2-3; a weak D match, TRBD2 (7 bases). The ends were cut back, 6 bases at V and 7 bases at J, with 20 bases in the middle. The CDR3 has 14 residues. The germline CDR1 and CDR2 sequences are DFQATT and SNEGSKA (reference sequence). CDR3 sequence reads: CSAARGAPQNTQYF. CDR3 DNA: TGCAGTGCGGCCCGGGGGGCCCCGCAGAATACGCAGTATTTT.